Each of the 26 T cell receptor beta chains below was sequenced from the same sample in a study of T cell clonality in common variable immunodeficiency. The table came from immunoSEQ multiplex PCR; TCRdb's copy has only in-frame clones and leaves some out. The sample offers 40,000 or so clones and no singletons, the top ten holding roughly 2.9%. Sequenced material: peripheral blood mononuclear cells. Every receptor here comes from a person between 18 and 75 years old in good health.

Comments on this clone: The sequence runs out 3 residues before the end of the CDR3; the remainder is reconstructed from the germline J gene. V is TRBV7-4 and J is TRBJ2-4; D is possibly TRBD2 (7 bases). The germline CDR1 and CDR2 sequences are SGHVT and SQSDAQ. The CDR3 consists of 15 residues. The part of the CDR3 DNA that was read is TGTGCCAGCAGCTTAGTGTGGGCAGGGGACTATGGT. Protein product: CASSLVWAGDYG. The CDR3, in full, reads CASSLVWAGDYGQYF.

There are many counts of this clone. The CDR3 end lies 3 residues beyond the end of the read and is filled in from the germline J gene. The chain joins TRBV30 to TRBJ2-7; D is uncertain. Germline CDR1 and CDR2: GTSNPN and SVGIG (reference sequence). CDR3 length: 15 amino acids. Between the trimmed V and J ends, which lost 0 bases and 4 bases, there was a span of 16 bases. The CDR3 bases that were read are TGTGCCTGGAGTGTAAAGGGCAGGAAATCTTACGAG. Its translation is CAWSVKGRKSYE. The whole CDR3 is CAWSVKGRKSYEQYF. Looking up the rest from reference TRBV30 and TRBJ2-7 gives the full variable domain: SQTIHQWPATLVQPVGSPLSLECTVEGTSNPNLYWYRQAAGRGLQLLFYSVGIGQISSEVPQNLSASRPQDRQFILSSKKLLLSDSGFYLCAWSVKGRKSYEQYFGPGTRLTVT.

This clone has just a few counts. The read halts 3 residues ahead of the CDR3 end, with the missing end drawn from the germline J gene. The chain is built from TRBV6-1 and TRBJ1-1, with D unresolved. The CDR3 totals 17 residues. Germline V gene lookup returns CDR1 MNHNS and CDR2 SASEGT. CDR3: CASSEKLAELTYNEAFF. CDR3 DNA (partial): TGTGCCAGCAGTGAAAAACTAGCGGAGCTCACCTACAATGAG.

This clone was seen many times. Sequencing ends 3 residues short of the CDR3 end; the germline J gene provides the rest. V usage is TRBV20-1 and J usage is TRBJ2-3; 8 bases agree with TRBD2. Germline CDR1 DFQATT, CDR2 SNEGSKA (reference sequence). The CDR3 covers 15 residues. The V and J ends lost 6 bases and 1 base, in that order; junction bases with no gene match: 9. The CDR3 sequence: CSAPGGGARTDTQYF. The CDR3 bases that were read are TGCAGTGCCCCGGGAGGGGGAGCCCGCACAGATACG.

This clone was counted many times. The sequenced fragment ends 3 residues before the CDR3 boundary, so the rest is inferred from the germline J gene. The rearrangement joins TRBV7-8 to TRBJ2-3; TRBD2 matches at 10 bases. Unmatched junction bases numbered 9, after V lost 2 bases and J lost 4 bases. Germline assignment: CDR1 SGHVS and CDR2 FQNEAQ. There are 17 residues in the CDR3. The DNA read from the CDR3 is TGTGCCAGCAGCTTATCCCTAGCGGGAGCCCCCCCAGATACG. Residues: CASSLSLAGAPPDT. The complete CDR3 reads CASSLSLAGAPPDTQYF.

This clone was seen many times. The CDR3 is cut off 3 residues early in the read; its end comes from the germline J gene. The same CDR3 also results from other DNA sequences found in this sample. This chain links TRBV6-1 with TRBJ2-1; 9 nucleotides line up with TRBD2. Germline-derived CDR1 and CDR2 are MNHNS and SASEGT. CDR3 length: 15 residues. The V and J ends lost 2 bases and 5 bases, in that order; junction bases with no gene match: 4. CDR3 bases read: TGTGCCAGCAGTGAAAGGGGCGGGGGGGACAATGAG. It translates to CASSERGGGDNE. The CDR3, in full, reads CASSERGGGDNEQFF.

A remark on this clone: The observed sequence ends 3 residues before the CDR3 terminus, with the missing tail filled in from the germline J gene. The chain combines TRBV30 with TRBJ2-3, with 9 bases identical to TRBD1. CDR3 length equals 15 residues. Germline V CDR1 and CDR2: GTSNPN, SVGIG (reference sequence). CDR3 loop: CAWSAPGQGWETQYF. Partial CDR3 DNA: TGTGCCTGGAGTGCCCCGGGACAGGGCTGGGAGACG.

At least ten counts were recorded for this clone. The CDR3 end falls 3 residues outside the read, so it is completed with the germline J gene. The chain has TRBV20-1 and TRBJ2-3, with D uncertain. Looked up from germline, CDR1 is DFQATT and CDR2 is SNEGSKA (reference sequence). V was clipped by 0 bases and J by 2 bases, with 15 bases between them. CDR3 size: 16 residues. CDR3 protein: CSARDPSPYDTDTQYF. The DNA read from the CDR3 is TGCAGTGCTAGAGATCCGTCCCCCTACGACACAGATACG.

Ten or more counts support this clone. The read ends 3 residues early relative to the CDR3; the germline J gene fills the gap. V gene TRBV6-2 or TRBV6-3 combines with J gene TRBJ2-5; D unresolved. Germline CDR1 MNHEY, CDR2 SVGEGT. V lost 0 bases and J 2 bases, leaving 7 bases between the germline ends. The CDR3 consists of 14 residues. CDR3 DNA (partial): TGTGCCAGCAGTTACTCGACTGGGCAAGAGACC. It is translated as CASSYSTGQET. The entire CDR3 sequence reads CASSYSTGQETQYF.

This clone was detected ten times or more. With the read ending 3 residues before the CDR3 end, the germline J gene is used to fill in that end. The rearrangement links TRBV7-9 to TRBJ2-1, with unresolved D. This CDR3 has 12 amino acids. V was clipped by 2 bases and J by 6 bases, with 5 bases between them. From germline, CDR1 is SEHNR and CDR2 FQNEAQ (reference sequence). Partial CDR3 DNA: TGTGCCAGCAGCTTATTTAGCAATGAG. Amino acids: CASSLFSNE. The complete CDR3 protein is CASSLFSNEQFF.

This clone has ten or more counts. With the read ending 3 residues before the CDR3 end, the germline J gene is used to fill in that end. The V and J genes are TRBV5-1 and TRBJ1-2; the D is unclear. Trimming left V 0 bases short and J 1 base short, with 10 bases between. The V gene's germline CDR1 is SGHRS and CDR2 YFSETQ. This CDR3 comprises 15 residues. The CDR3 reads CASSLVTRGNYGYTF. The sequenced CDR3 bases are TGCGCCAGCAGCTTGGTAACCCGCGGTAACTATGGC.

This clone was found many times. Read data end 3 residues before the CDR3 end; the end is taken from the germline J gene. The chain is built from TRBV10-3 and TRBJ2-1, with D perhaps TRBD1 (6 bases). This CDR3 contains 14 residues. Germline V lookup: CDR1 ENHRY, CDR2 SYGVKD. V was clipped by 6 bases and J by 8 bases, with 17 bases between them. CDR3 sequence: CAISHRQVLDEQFF. The covered CDR3 bases are TGTGCCATCAGCCACAGACAGGTTTTAGATGAG.

This clone was counted at least ten times. The CDR3 end is not reached by the read, which stops 3 residues before it; the germline J gene fills it in. This sequence joins TRBV7-3 and TRBJ2-1; tentative D call: TRBD1 (5 bases). Trimming removed 3 bases from V and 7 bases from J, with 10 bases in between. CDR1 is SGHTA, CDR2 FQGTGA, per germline. This CDR3 spans 13 amino acids. CDR3 DNA (partial): TGTGCCAGCAGCTTGATCAAGGGGAATGAG. This encodes CASSLIKGNE. The whole CDR3 protein reads CASSLIKGNEQFF.

Notes on this clone: From the germline J gene comes the end of the CDR3, since the read stops 3 residues before it. V gene TRBV25-1 combines with J gene TRBJ2-7; 9 bases agree with TRBD1. The CDR3 loop spans 15 amino acids. Trimming at V came to 6 bases and at J to 6 bases, leaving 12 bases not matched to a gene. CDR1 is MGHDK, CDR2 SYGVNS, per germline. Incomplete CDR3 DNA: TGTGCCAGCAGCCCCCCGGGACAGGGCTTTCTCGAG. Protein sequence: CASSPPGQGFLE. The CDR3 in its entirety is CASSPPGQGFLEQYF.

Details on this clone: The read ends 3 residues early relative to the CDR3; the germline J gene fills the gap. J is TRBJ1-1 and V is TRBV6-2 or TRBV6-3; D is ambiguous. The length of the CDR3 is 16 residues. The germline V gene encodes CDR1 MNHEY and CDR2 SVGEGT. CDR3 DNA (partial): TGTGCCAGCAGTCGTTTCCTAGCGGGAGACACAGATACG. Its protein is CASSRFLAGDTDT. The full CDR3 protein reads CASSRFLAGDTDTAFF.

This clone has a count of ten or more. Read data end 3 residues before the CDR3 end; the end is taken from the germline J gene. This chain joins TRBV7-9 and TRBJ1-6, with 8 bases identical to TRBD1. The V and J ends lost 5 bases and 6 bases, in that order; junction bases with no gene match: 6. This CDR3 spans 15 amino acids. In germline, CDR1 is SEHNR, CDR2 FQNEAQ (reference sequence). Partial CDR3 DNA: TGTGCCAGCAGCCGACGGACAGGGTCTAATTCACCC. Protein product: CASSRRTGSNSP. The full CDR3 is CASSRRTGSNSPLHF.

This clone was found many times. One junction end disagrees with the germline gene, perhaps due to a read error. The read terminates 3 residues ahead of where the CDR3 ends, so the germline J gene completes it. The chain joins TRBV10-3 to TRBJ1-1; 7 bases agree with TRBD1. The CDR3 is made up of 14 amino acids. Germline-derived CDR1 and CDR2 are ENHRY and SYGVKD. Here the CDR3 reads CASTRQGVNTDAFF. The CDR3 bases that were read are TGTGCCAGTACTCGACAGGGAGTGAACACTGAC.

Ten or more counts support this clone. The CDR3 is cut off 3 residues early in the read; its end comes from the germline J gene. The chain recombines TRBV20-1 with TRBJ2-1; TRBD1 matches 7 bases. The CDR3 is 17 residues long. Germline lookup yields CDR1 DFQATT and CDR2 SNEGSKA (reference sequence). Losses at the gene ends were 2 bases for V and 5 bases for J; bases not matched to a gene: 15. The CDR3 protein is CSARSYTGDKRDNEQFF. Incomplete CDR3 DNA: TGCAGTGCTAGATCCTACACAGGGGATAAGAGGGACAATGAG.

This clone came up many times. The CDR3 end lies 3 residues beyond the end of the read and is filled in from the germline J gene. The chain is built from TRBV6-1 and TRBJ2-1, with 11 bases lining up with TRBD2. The germline CDR1 and CDR2 sequences are MNHNS and SASEGT. The CDR3 extends over 19 amino acids. V gave up 2 bases and J gave up 2 bases; unmatched junction bases: 11. The CDR3 bases that were read are TGTGCCAGCAGTGAAATTACTAGCGGGAGAATTCCCGCCTACAATGAG. This sequence encodes CASSEITSGRIPAYNE. In full, the CDR3 is CASSEITSGRIPAYNEQFF.

This clone was observed many times. The read stops 3 residues short of the end of the CDR3; the missing end is completed from the germline J gene. The chain employs TRBV2 and TRBJ2-1; 11 nucleotides match TRBD2. The germline CDR1 and CDR2 sequences are SNHLY and FYNNEI. With V trimmed by 10 bases and J by 7 bases, 3 bases remained unmatched. The CDR3 sequence is 12 residues long. This CDR3 is CATRLAGNEQFF. Incomplete CDR3 DNA: TGTGCCACCCGACTAGCGGGAAATGAG.

This clone is labeled as medium-sized. The read stops 3 residues short of the end of the CDR3; the missing end is completed from the germline J gene. This chain joins TRBV7-9 and TRBJ2-1; possible D gene TRBD2, 5 bases. This CDR3 has 12 amino acids. Deletions cut 3 bases from V and 6 bases from J, with 6 bases between. The germline V gene has CDR1 SEHNR and CDR2 FQNEAQ (reference sequence). CDR3 sequence reads: CASSFEGNEQFF. CDR3 bases read: TGTGCCAGCAGCTTCGAGGGCAATGAG.

The sample holds a few counts of this clone. The sequence runs out 3 residues before the end of the CDR3; the remainder is reconstructed from the germline J gene. The chain joins TRBV6-1 to TRBJ2-3, with D uncertain. Germline loops: CDR1 MNHNS, CDR2 SASEGT. The CDR3 runs 12 residues. CDR3: CASSEGPPTQYF. CDR3 DNA (partial): TGTGCCAGCAGTGAAGGGCCCCCCACG.

In this sample, this clone turned up many times. The read finishes 3 residues shy of the CDR3 end, and the germline J gene is used to complete it. The V and J genes are TRBV7-6 and TRBJ2-1; 10 nucleotides line up with TRBD2. This CDR3 is built from 15 residues. J was trimmed by 9 bases and V by 5 bases; bases with no gene match: 10. Germline CDR1 reads SGHVS; CDR2 reads FNYEAQ. CDR3 bases read: TGTGCCAGCAGCCCTACTAGCGGGGTTGTTAGTGAG. Its protein is CASSPTSGVVSE. The entire CDR3 protein reads CASSPTSGVVSEQFF.

This clone was detected many times. Read sequence stops 3 residues before the CDR3 end, and the germline J gene provides the missing end. V gene TRBV28 combines with J gene TRBJ2-3; TRBD2 aligns across 8 bases. The CDR3 length is 16 residues. V gave up 5 bases and J gave up 7 bases; unmatched junction bases: 14. Germline CDR1 and CDR2: MDHEN and SYDVKM. CDR3 loop: CASSPSSGRTLNTQYF. CDR3 DNA, as far as it was read: TGTGCCAGCAGTCCTTCAAGCGGGAGAACTTTAAATACG.

Of note for this clone: This may be a read error, as it is one base from a much larger clone. The CDR3 extends 3 residues past the end of the read, so its final part is completed from the germline J gene. The rearrangement uses TRBV30 and TRBJ2-3; D tentatively fits TRBD1 or TRBD2 (5 bases each). The germline V gene has CDR1 GTSNPN and CDR2 SVGIG (reference sequence). This CDR3 has 12 residues. The CDR3 bases that were read are TGTGCCTGTCAGGGAGAGGGTAAGCCG. Its protein product is CACQGEGKP. The whole CDR3 protein is CACQGEGKPQYF.

Many counts were recorded for this clone. With the read ending 3 residues before the CDR3 end, the germline J gene is used to fill in that end. The rearrangement links TRBV4-2 to TRBJ2-1; D is uncertain. Germline CDR1 reads LGHNA; CDR2 reads YNFKEQ. The CDR3 totals 13 residues. The V end lost 2 bases, the J end lost 4 bases, and 6 bases lay between the germline ends. The sequenced CDR3 bases are TGTGCCAGCAGCCAATCCGGGTACAATGAG. Translating it yields CASSQSGYNE. The complete CDR3 reads CASSQSGYNEQFF.